This record looks at one T cell receptor (beta chain) sequence and its context. Assay used: immunoSEQ multiplex PCR; TCRdb lists only in-frame clones, some missing. The sample shows about 130,000 clones, less than 95% of them seen only once. This entry comes from a study of OX40 agonist ivuxolimab in advanced cancers. CDR1 is SGHDN and CDR2 is FVKESK in the germline V gene. The CDR3 spans 15 residues. The V gene end was trimmed by 5 bases and the J gene end by 3 bases; junction bases not matched to a gene: 5. The chain employs TRBV14 and TRBJ2-3; TRBD2 agrees at 10 bases. This receptor was identified in an adult with an advanced solid tumor such as melanoma, head and neck, liver or kidney cancer. Specimen: CD4+ or CD8+ T cells sorted from blood, collected in a trial of the OX40 agonist ivuxolimab. CDR3 in DNA: TGTGCCAGCAGCGGGGGACTAGCGCTGACAGATACGCAGTATTTT. Amino acids: CASSGGLALTDTQYF. Full variable domain (missing parts from reference TRBV14 and TRBJ2-3): EAGVTQFPSHSVIEKGQTVTLRCDPISGHDNLYWYRRVMGKEIKFLLHFVKESKQDESGMPNNRFLAERTGGTYSTLKVQPAELEDSGVYFCASSGGLALTDTQYFGPGTRLTVL.